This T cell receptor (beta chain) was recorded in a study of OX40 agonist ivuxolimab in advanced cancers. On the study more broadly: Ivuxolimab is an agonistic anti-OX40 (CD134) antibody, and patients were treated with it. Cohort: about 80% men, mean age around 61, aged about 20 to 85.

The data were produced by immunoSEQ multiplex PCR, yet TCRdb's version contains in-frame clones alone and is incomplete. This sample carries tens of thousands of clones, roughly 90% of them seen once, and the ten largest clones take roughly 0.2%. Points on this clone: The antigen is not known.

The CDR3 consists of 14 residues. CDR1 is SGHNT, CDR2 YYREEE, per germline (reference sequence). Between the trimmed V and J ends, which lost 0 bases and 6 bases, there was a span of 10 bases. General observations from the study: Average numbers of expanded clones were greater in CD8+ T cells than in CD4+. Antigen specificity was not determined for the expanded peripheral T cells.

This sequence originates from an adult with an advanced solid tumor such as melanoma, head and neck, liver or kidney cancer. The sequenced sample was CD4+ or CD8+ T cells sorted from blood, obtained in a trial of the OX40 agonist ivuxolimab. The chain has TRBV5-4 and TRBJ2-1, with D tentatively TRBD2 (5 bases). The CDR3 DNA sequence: TGTGCCAGCAGCTTGGAGTCCCGGGGCAATGAGCAGTTCTTC. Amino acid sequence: CASSLESRGNEQFF.